Listed here are 17 T cell receptor beta chains from one sample, sequenced in a study of vaccination and CD4 T cells after COVID-19. No cognate antigen is known for these TCRs. The time point was: late sampling 161 to 241 days after vaccination in a few convalescent patients. Treatment denoted: roughly 10-day PBMC culture with coronavirus spike peptide pools or control peptides (ViraFEST assay). Cultured CD4+ T cells had their DNA profiled by the Oncomine TCR Beta short-read assay. TCRdb re-called the PCR reads through MiXCR, storing one row per CDR3 protein. Among about 22,000 distinct CDR3 sequences listed, roughly two fifths were seen once. This sample comprised CD4+ T cells from blood, cultured in vitro, obtained about 7 months after SARS-CoV-2 vaccination. Receptors were obtained from a human donor who had recovered from COVID-19.

V usage is TRBV6-2 or TRBV6-3 and J usage is TRBJ2-1; the match to TRBD2 covers 14 bases. Germline V CDR1 and CDR2: MNHEY, SVGEGT. The CDR3 extends over 17 amino acids. V dropped 6 bases and J dropped 1; count of bases not matched to a gene: 5. This CDR3 reads CASRGLAGVKSYNEQFF. CDR3 nucleotides: TGTGCCAGCAGGGGACTAGCGGGAGTCAAGTCCTACAATGAGCAGTTCTTC.

This clonotype was counted only a few times. The V call is TRBV20-1, the J call TRBJ1-2, with D tentatively TRBD1 (5 bases). The length of the CDR3 is 16 residues. The V end lost 3 bases, the J end lost 5 bases, and 22 bases lay between the germline ends. CDR1 and CDR2 (germline): DFQATT, SNEGSKA (reference sequence). CDR3 sequence (DNA): TGCAGTGCTAGCGGGGTCTGGGGACCGTTGGGGTATGGCTACACCTTC. The encoded protein is CSASGVWGPLGYGYTF.

In nucleotides, the CDR3 is TGTGCCAGCAGCTTAGTCGGCGGGAGGGCCGATCTTGCCGATGAGCAGTTCTTC. Translation gives CASSLVGGRADLADEQFF. This chain uses TRBV11-1 with TRBJ2-1, with 9 bases lining up with TRBD2. Germline assignment: CDR1 SGHAT and CDR2 FQDESV (reference sequence). CDR3 size: 18 residues. J lost 8 bases, V lost 1 base, and 15 bases had no gene match.

Only a few counts were recorded for this clonotype. This chain uses TRBV19 with TRBJ1-6, with no clear D. The CDR3 runs 15 residues. CDR1 is LNHDA and CDR2 is SQIVND in the germline V gene (reference sequence). V was pared by 1 base and J by 5 bases, with 9 bases between. The DNA of the CDR3 is TGTGCCAGTAGTATAGCAGTCAGTAATAATTCACCCCTCCACTTT. Translation: CASSIAVSNNSPLHF.

This clonotype has a handful of counts. V and J are TRBV7-9 and TRBJ2-5; 11 nucleotides align to TRBD1. Germline-derived CDR1 and CDR2 are SEHNR and FQNEAQ (reference sequence). The CDR3 runs 19 residues. V was clipped by 2 bases and J by 5 bases; unmatched bases: 16. CDR3 DNA sequence: TGTGCCAGCAGCTTATTCCTCGTACGTCTCGGACAGGGGGCGGAGACCCAGTACTTC. Its protein product is CASSLFLVRLGQGAETQYF.

This clonotype was seen a handful of times. CDR3 nucleotides: TGCGCCATGTGGCCAGGAGACTTCATGAGGAATTCACCCCTCCACTTT. Translation: CAMWPGDFMRNSPLHF. The rearrangement joins TRBV10-1 to TRBJ1-6, with D hard to call. Trimming removed 10 bases at V and 7 bases at J, with 23 bases between. CDR1 and CDR2 from the germline V gene are WNHNN and SYGVQD (reference sequence). The CDR3 contains 16 residues.

This clonotype was seen a few times. The chain joins TRBV20-1 to TRBJ1-6; 7 bases line up with TRBD1. The trim removed 1 base at V and 11 bases at J, leaving 11 bases unmatched. The CDR3 has 15 residues. CDR1 DFQATT and CDR2 SNEGSKA come from the germline V gene (reference sequence). CDR3 amino acids: CSARGGRTGPAPLHF. DNA for the CDR3: TGCAGTGCTAGAGGGGGACGGACAGGACCGGCACCCCTCCACTTT.

The V and J genes are TRBV6-1 and TRBJ1-6; no clear D gene. The germline CDR1 and CDR2 sequences are MNHNS and SASEGT. The CDR3 contains 15 residues. The V and J ends lost 10 bases and 0 bases respectively, with 13 bases between them. The CDR3: CAITGEGSYNSPLHF. In nucleotides, the CDR3 is TGTGCCATCACCGGGGAGGGCTCCTATAATTCACCCCTCCACTTT.

This clonotype has a single count. The rearrangement uses TRBV4-1 and TRBJ1-1, with a possible D match to TRBD1 (5 bases). V lost 8 bases, J lost 4 bases, and 26 bases lay in between. Germline V gene data show CDR1 as MGHRA and CDR2 as YSYEKL. The CDR3 length is 17 residues. The CDR3 bases are TGCGCCAGCGCCATAACAGGTTACCGAGAGGAAAGCACTGAAGCTTTCTTT. It is translated as CASAITGYREESTEAFF.

V is TRBV20-1 and J is TRBJ2-5, with TRBD2 identical over 11 bases. Trimming took 5 bases from V and 5 from J; bases not matched to a gene: 7. Germline lookup yields CDR1 DFQATT and CDR2 SNEGSKA (reference sequence). CDR3 length: 14 residues. The CDR3 nucleotides read TGCAGTGCTTCAAAGACTAGCGGGGAGGAGACCCAGTACTTC. Translation: CSASKTSGEETQYF.

This clonotype has more than one count but fewer than ten. The J gene is TRBJ1-1, the V gene TRBV20-1, with 7 bases fitting TRBD1. This CDR3 is 13 amino acids long. Germline lookup yields CDR1 DFQATT and CDR2 SNEGSKA (reference sequence). V lost 6 bases, J lost 1 base, and 5 bases stayed unmatched. The CDR3 loop reads CSAWGQTNTEAFF. As DNA, the CDR3 is TGCAGTGCCTGGGGACAGACGAACACTGAAGCTTTCTTT.

In this sample, this clonotype turned up a few times. The chain joins TRBV4-3 to TRBJ2-1; D might be TRBD2 (5 bases). The V and J ends lost 0 bases and 8 bases respectively, with 8 bases between them. The germline gives CDR1 LGHNA, CDR2 YSLEER. This CDR3 has 13 amino acids. Here the CDR3 DNA reads TGCGCCAGCAGCCAAGAACTGAGGGATGAGCAGTTCTTC. Translated, it gives CASSQELRDEQFF.

The genes are TRBV20-1 and TRBJ2-2, with D perhaps TRBD1 (6 bases). V gave up 6 bases and J gave up 3 bases, with 14 bases separating them. Germline V CDR1 and CDR2: DFQATT, SNEGSKA (reference sequence). CDR3 length: 14 amino acids. DNA for the CDR3: TGCAGTGCCCACGACAGGCTACACACCGGGGAGCTGTTTTTT. Encoded protein: CSAHDRLHTGELFF.

This clonotype was seen a handful of times. The chain recombines TRBV27 with TRBJ1-6, with 12 bases lining up with TRBD1. The germline V gene encodes CDR1 MNHEY and CDR2 SMNVEV (reference sequence). V dropped 5 bases and J dropped 9; count of bases not matched to a gene: 14. The CDR3 has 18 amino acids. In DNA, the CDR3 is TGTGCCAGCAGTCCGTTTGGGACAGGGGGCGGGTTCGGTTCACCCCTCCACTTT. This translates into CASSPFGTGGGFGSPLHF.

The chain carries TRBV2 and TRBJ1-1; perhaps TRBD1 as D (5 bases). V was shortened by 4 bases and J by 0 bases, with 12 bases between the two germline ends. The CDR3 runs to 15 residues. Germline-derived CDR1 and CDR2 are SNHLY and FYNNEI. The DNA for the CDR3 is TGTGCCAGCAGTGTGGGGGGGGTTATGAACACTGAAGCTTTCTTT. Translating gives CASSVGGVMNTEAFF.

CDR3 sequence: CASSQDIVGELFF. CDR3 in DNA: TGTGCCAGCAGCCAAGATATAGTCGGGGAGCTGTTTTTT. This rearrangement joins TRBV4-2 to TRBJ2-2; unclear D gene. The V and J ends lost 0 bases and 7 bases respectively, with 6 bases between them. Germline V gives CDR1 LGHNA, CDR2 YNFKEQ. CDR3 size: 13 residues.

This clonotype was seen a few times. The J gene is TRBJ2-3, the V gene TRBV4-3; D gene ambiguous. V was trimmed by 0 bases and J by 7 bases, leaving 5 bases between them. The CDR3 totals 12 residues. Germline CDR1 and CDR2: LGHNA and YSLEER. The CDR3 DNA is TGCGCCAGCAGCCAAGAAGGGAATACGCAGTATTTT. Translated, it gives CASSQEGNTQYF.